A single sample is the source of the 15 T cell receptor beta chains below, sequenced in a study of early T cells in non-severe SARS-CoV-2 infection. TCRdb reanalysed the 5' RACE reads using MiXCR and keeps one entry per CDR3 protein. This sample has fewer than 100,000 distinct CDR3 sequences, with 13% found just once. Sequencing was carried out using whole blood. Receptor source: an adult who was a healthcare worker with PCR-confirmed SARS-CoV-2 infection or an uninfected control (not recorded which).

This clonotype was seen repeatedly, ten times or more. The chain uses TRBV4-1 and TRBJ1-2; D may be TRBD1 (5 bases). Germline V gives CDR1 MGHRA, CDR2 YSYEKL. The CDR3 sequence is 15 residues long. Trimming cost V 3 bases and J 4 bases, with 15 bases left between them. The CDR3 reads CASSHPTRAVYGYTF. The CDR3 DNA follows: TGCGCCAGCAGCCACCCCACCAGGGCGGTCTATGGCTACACCTTC.

This clonotype was seen a handful of times. The genes are TRBV20-1 and TRBJ2-1; D gene uncertain. The CDR3 length is 13 residues. V lost 5 bases to trimming and J lost 5 bases, with 13 bases between them. Germline assignment: CDR1 DFQATT and CDR2 SNEGSKA (reference sequence). The CDR3 nucleotides are TGCAGTGCTTATAAAGGTGGAAACAATGAGCAGTTCTTC. It codes for CSAYKGGNNEQFF.

The chain links TRBV7-8 to TRBJ2-1; D possibly corresponds to TRBD1 (5 bases). Trimming removed 4 bases from V and 7 bases from J, with 20 bases in between. The germline gives CDR1 SGHVS, CDR2 FQNEAQ. The CDR3 has 16 amino acids. CDR3 region: CASSSFPSRVRNEQFF. The CDR3, as DNA: TGTGCCAGCAGCTCATTCCCGTCCAGGGTCAGAAATGAGCAGTTCTTC. Variable domain in full (rest from reference TRBV7-8 and TRBJ2-1): GAGVSQSPRYKVAKRGQDVALRCDPISGHVSLFWYQQALGQGPEFLTYFQNEAQLDKSGLPSDRFFAERPEGSVSTLKIQRTQQEDSAVYLCASSSFPSRVRNEQFFGPGTRLTVL.

This clonotype has ten or more counts. V and J are TRBV19 and TRBJ1-5; a possible D gene is TRBD1 (6 bases). CDR1 and CDR2 from the germline V gene are LNHDA and SQIVND (reference sequence). The CDR3 has 17 amino acids. Trimming cost V 6 bases and J 0 bases, with 18 bases left between them. The CDR3 bases are TGTGCCAGTAGACGCGAGGGGGGCTGGAATAGCAATCAGCCCCAGCATTTT. The encoded protein is CASRREGGWNSNQPQHF.

This clonotype has a count of ten or more. The CDR3 nucleotides read TGTGCCAGCAGCCCAACCCTACCGGGTATCACTGAAGCTTTCTTT. This codes for CASSPTLPGITEAFF. The chain employs TRBV7-2 and TRBJ1-1; D not resolved. CDR3 length equals 15 residues. The V and J ends lost 5 bases and 4 bases respectively, with 17 bases between them. Per the germline V gene, CDR1 is SGHTA and CDR2 is FQGNSA. Supplemented by reference TRBV7-2 and TRBJ1-1, the full variable domain reads GAGVSQSPSNKVTEKGKDVELRCDPISGHTALYWYRQSLGQGLEFLIYFQGNSAPDKSGLPSDRFSAERTGGSVSTLTIQRTQQEDSAVYLCASSPTLPGITEAFFGQGTRLTVV.

The rearrangement links TRBV6-6 to TRBJ2-3; D is unclear. The CDR3 extends over 18 amino acids. Germline V CDR1 and CDR2: MNHNY, SVGAGI (reference sequence). V was pared by 2 bases and J by 2 bases, with 20 bases between. CDR3 DNA sequence: TGTGCCAGCAGTTACGACTCGGCTTCCCCCACATACACAGATACGCAGTATTTT. Translated: CASSYDSASPTYTDTQYF.

This clonotype was seen repeatedly, ten times or more. The V and J genes are TRBV5-5 and TRBJ1-6, with D tentatively TRBD1 (5 bases). In germline, CDR1 is SGHKS, CDR2 YYEKEE (reference sequence). Trimming took off 4 bases at V and 7 bases at J, with 6 bases between the two ends. This CDR3 comprises 12 residues. DNA of the CDR3: TGTGCCAGCAGCGCAGGGAATTCACCCCTCCACTTT. Its translation: CASSAGNSPLHF.

The gene calls are TRBV5-1 and TRBJ2-5; D gene uncertain. From germline, CDR1 is SGHRS and CDR2 YFSETQ. Trimming pared 5 bases from V and 0 bases from J, leaving 5 bases between. CDR3 length: 12 residues. DNA of the CDR3: TGCGCCAGCAGACAGTACCAAGAGACCCAGTACTTC. Amino acid sequence: CASRQYQETQYF.

This clonotype came up a few times. V usage is TRBV6-5 and J usage is TRBJ1-6, with D uncertain. Germline-derived CDR1 and CDR2 are MNHEY and SVGAGI. This CDR3 is 13 amino acids long. Deletions cut 0 bases from V and 13 bases from J, with 10 bases between. CDR3 sequence reads: CASSYSNGRPLHF. The CDR3 DNA reads TGTGCCAGCAGTTACTCGAACGGCCGCCCCCTCCACTTT.

The chain combines TRBV28 with TRBJ2-1, with D hard to call. The CDR3 sequence is 11 residues long. V gave up 8 bases and J gave up 3 bases, with 5 bases separating them. The germline CDR1 and CDR2 sequences are MDHEN and SYDVKM. The CDR3 DNA follows: TGTGCCAGCGGGTTCTACAATGAGCAGTTCTTC. Protein product: CASGFYNEQFF.

This clonotype was observed many times. V and J are TRBV29-1 and TRBJ1-1, with D perhaps TRBD1 (6 bases). Germline V CDR1 and CDR2: SQVTM, ANQGSEA. V was shortened by 4 bases and J by 2 bases, with 11 bases between the two germline ends. This CDR3 is 13 amino acids long. The CDR3 here is CSVAGATNTEAFF. The CDR3 bases are TGCAGCGTTGCGGGGGCGACAAACACTGAAGCTTTCTTT.

This clonotype was counted a few times. The chain joins TRBV20-1 to TRBJ2-3; 9 bases fit TRBD2. Trimming at V came to 3 bases and at J to 3 bases, leaving 10 bases not matched to a gene. Germline V gene lookup returns CDR1 DFQATT and CDR2 SNEGSKA (reference sequence). This CDR3 spans 16 amino acids. CDR3 in amino acids: CSASPSRAGGTDTQYF. Written as DNA, the CDR3 is TGCAGTGCTAGCCCCTCGCGAGCGGGGGGTACAGATACGCAGTATTTT.

Ten or more counts support this clonotype. J is TRBJ1-2 and V is TRBV3-1; D is undetermined. V was clipped by 4 bases and J by 8 bases, with 11 bases between them. Germline values: CDR1 LGHDT, CDR2 YNNKEL (reference sequence). The CDR3 runs 12 residues. The CDR3 loop reads CASSRNMQGYTF. The CDR3 region has the DNA TGTGCCAGCAGCCGTAACATGCAAGGCTACACCTTC.

The J gene is TRBJ2-1, the V gene TRBV29-1; D is perhaps TRBD1 (5 bases). CDR3 size: 12 residues. The V gene lost 5 bases and the J gene lost 5 bases, with 10 bases spanning the gap. Germline values: CDR1 SQVTM, CDR2 ANQGSEA. DNA of the CDR3: TGCAGCGTTCTGGGGCGCCACAATGAGCAGTTCTTC. It codes for CSVLGRHNEQFF.

This clonotype was counted ten times or more. The J gene is TRBJ2-7, the V gene TRBV28; D is perhaps TRBD1 (6 bases). CDR1 and CDR2 from the germline V gene are MDHEN and SYDVKM. Trimming shortened V by 6 bases and J by 3 bases, and 15 bases separated the two germline ends. The CDR3 has 14 amino acids. The CDR3 DNA sequence: TGTGCCAGCAGCCTGACAGGCACATTCTACGAGCAGTACTTC. Its translation is CASSLTGTFYEQYF.